Shown below are 22 T cell receptor beta chains from a single sample sequenced in a study of long-term antiretroviral therapy in people with HIV. Runs used v3.0 of the immunoSEQ assay and were done at survey level. Profiled with immunoSEQ multiplex PCR; TCRdb holds only in-frame clones, not every one. The sample lists fewer than 25,000 clones, 80% to 90% occurring once. Sequenced here: unsorted PBMCs, sampled 0.1 years before starting antiretroviral therapy. These receptors came from a man between 18 and 35 years old with HIV.

This clone was detected once. The chain recombines TRBV12-2 with TRBJ2-7; the D segment call TRBD1 is taken from the table without a DNA check. TRBV12-2 is shown as a pseudogene. CDR3 length: 12 residues. CDR3 DNA sequence: TGTGCAAGTCGCCGTGACAGTTACGAGCAGTACTTC. It encodes CASRRDSYEQYF.

This clone was observed once. The rearrangement uses TRBV5-4 and TRBJ1-4; TRBD1 aligns across 8 bases. The CDR3 is made up of 16 amino acids. In germline, CDR1 is SGHNT, CDR2 YYREEE (reference sequence). V shed 2 bases and J 8 bases; nucleotides not matched to a gene: 11. Written as DNA, the CDR3 is TGTGCCAGCAGCTTAGAGCCCGCAGGGGGCGCGGAAAAACTGTTTTTT. Translating gives CASSLEPAGGAEKLFF.

The chain employs TRBV27 and TRBJ2-3; D unclear. This CDR3 has 13 residues. Trimming stripped 2 bases from V and 5 bases from J, with 8 bases between. Germline values: CDR1 MNHEY, CDR2 SMNVEV (reference sequence). Here the CDR3 DNA reads TGTGCCAGCAGTTTAGACCTTGGAGATACGCAGTATTTT. Translating gives CASSLDLGDTQYF.

The genes are TRBV6-1 and TRBJ2-7, with D possibly matching TRBD1 (5 bases). Germline values: CDR1 MNHNS, CDR2 SASEGT. The CDR3 is 13 amino acids. Trimming removed 1 base at V and 2 bases at J, with 6 bases between. The CDR3 nucleotides read TGTGCCAGCAGTGAAGACAGGACCTACGAGCAGTACTTC. Protein product: CASSEDRTYEQYF.

This rearrangement joins TRBV4-1 to TRBJ2-2; 8 nucleotides align to TRBD2. Germline values: CDR1 MGHRA, CDR2 YSYEKL. This CDR3 region has 15 residues. J gave up 3 bases and V 6 bases, and 6 bases lay outside the gene matches. The CDR3, as DNA: TGCGCCAGCAGTCGGGGGGGAAGTTACACCGGGGAGCTGTTTTTT. Protein product: CASSRGGSYTGELFF.

This rearrangement joins TRBV2 to TRBJ1-2; tentative D call: TRBD1 (5 bases). CDR3 length: 15 amino acids. Germline assignment: CDR1 SNHLY and CDR2 FYNNEI. V was cut by 3 bases and J by 2 bases, with 13 bases left in between. CDR3 bases: TGTGCCAGCAGTGATAGGGGATTGTGGAACTATGGCTACACCTTC. Protein: CASSDRGLWNYGYTF.

The J gene is TRBJ2-1, the V gene TRBV7-3; no reliable D call. This CDR3 has 14 amino acids. V dropped 5 bases and J dropped 0 bases, with 8 bases sitting between them. Germline V gives CDR1 SGHTA, CDR2 FQGTGA. CDR3 residues: CASSPRPSYNEQFF. The DNA for the CDR3 is TGTGCCAGCAGCCCGCGGCCCTCCTACAATGAGCAGTTCTTC.

J is TRBJ1-1 and V is TRBV5-1; D possibly corresponds to TRBD1 (6 bases). Per germline, CDR1 SGHRS and CDR2 YFSETQ. V shed 0 bases and J shed 4 bases, with 16 bases lying between them. The CDR3 covers 16 residues. CDR3 residues: CASSLEPQGRATEAFF. The CDR3 coding sequence is TGCGCCAGCAGCTTGGAACCACAGGGTCGGGCCACTGAAGCTTTCTTT.

The V and J genes are TRBV4-1 and TRBJ1-1; D possibly corresponds to TRBD1 (5 bases). Trimming pared 0 bases from V and 4 bases from J, leaving 15 bases between. Germline V lookup: CDR1 MGHRA, CDR2 YSYEKL. The CDR3 loop spans 16 amino acids. CDR3 in DNA: TGCGCCAGCAGCCAAGATGCAAGGGGCTGGAGCACTGAAGCTTTCTTT. It encodes CASSQDARGWSTEAFF.

The chain recombines TRBV30 with TRBJ1-1, with TRBD1 as a possible D gene (6 bases). Trimming removed 0 bases at V and 0 bases at J, with 8 bases between. This CDR3 has 14 amino acids. Germline V lookup: CDR1 GTSNPN, CDR2 SVGIG (reference sequence). In nucleotides, the CDR3 is TGTGCCTGGAGTGTCGGGGGCTTGAACACTGAAGCTTTCTTT. It translates to CAWSVGGLNTEAFF.

The chain combines TRBV29-1 with TRBJ2-3, with D tentatively TRBD1 or TRBD2 (7 bases each). Trimming cost V 1 base and J 4 bases, with 27 bases left between them. The CDR3 loop spans 19 amino acids. Looked up from germline, CDR1 is SQVTM and CDR2 is ANQGSEA. As DNA, the CDR3 is TGCAGCGTTGAAGGACAGGGTGGCGTCCAAGGACTAGGGGCAGATACGCAGTATTTT. Residues: CSVEGQGGVQGLGADTQYF.

CDR3 nucleotide sequence: TGTGCCAGCAGTTGGGGGTCCCTGGTCCCAGATACGCAGTATTTT. Translation: CASSWGSLVPDTQYF. The J gene is TRBJ2-3, the V gene TRBV28; tentatively, D is TRBD1 or TRBD2 (5 bases each). The V and J ends lost 4 bases and 4 bases respectively, with 15 bases between them. CDR3 length: 15 amino acids. In germline, CDR1 is MDHEN, CDR2 SYDVKM.

This chain joins TRBV7-3 and TRBJ1-1; D is perhaps TRBD1 (6 bases). The length of the CDR3 is 14 residues. Germline V gene data show CDR1 as SGHTA and CDR2 as FQGTGA. The ends were cut back, 5 bases at V and 1 base at J, with 11 bases in the middle. The CDR3 DNA reads as TGTGCCAGCAGCCGTACAGGGAAGAACACTGAAGCTTTCTTT. Its translation is CASSRTGKNTEAFF.

The chain carries TRBV2 and TRBJ1-2; no clear D. The germline CDR1 and CDR2 sequences are SNHLY and FYNNEI. The CDR3 length is 11 residues. Trimming shortened V by 7 bases and J by 8 bases, and 11 bases separated the two germline ends. The CDR3 loop reads CASKEPGGYTF. CDR3 nucleotides: TGTGCCAGCAAAGAACCTGGAGGCTACACCTTC.

For the CDR3, the DNA is TGCGCCAGCAGCAGGGGACAGGGAGTCTCCGAGACCCAGTACTTC. It encodes CASSRGQGVSETQYF. The chain joins TRBV5-1 to TRBJ2-5, with 9 bases aligning to TRBD1. CDR3 length: 15 amino acids. Trimming took 4 bases from V and 5 from J; bases not matched to a gene: 9. The germline V gene has CDR1 SGHRS and CDR2 YFSETQ.

V and J are TRBV7-3 and TRBJ2-1, with 8 bases fitting TRBD2. Germline V gives CDR1 SGHTA, CDR2 FQGTGA. V shed 6 bases, J shed 0 bases, and the junction held 10 bases outside the gene matches. This CDR3 spans 17 amino acids. CDR3 sequence (DNA): TGTGCCAGCAGTATGGGGCTAGCGGGTAGCTCCTACAATGAGCAGTTCTTC. Residues: CASSMGLAGSSYNEQFF.

This clone has only one observation. This chain links TRBV15 with TRBJ2-7; 9 nucleotides agree with TRBD1. Germline V CDR1 and CDR2: LNHNV, YYDKDF (reference sequence). CDR3 size: 14 residues. With 5 bases clipped from V and 6 bases from J, the junction kept 8 bases outside the gene matches. CDR3 sequence: CATSDRDRVGEQYF. CDR3 sequence (DNA): TGTGCCACCAGCGACCGGGACAGGGTGGGCGAGCAGTACTTC.

The rearrangement joins TRBV5-1 to TRBJ2-7, with D unresolved. V lost 4 bases, J lost 6 bases, and 14 bases lay in between. Germline V gene data show CDR1 as SGHRS and CDR2 as YFSETQ. The CDR3 is 13 residues long. DNA for the CDR3: TGCGCCAGCAGCATACCCCCCAGTGGCGAGCAGTACTTC. It translates to CASSIPPSGEQYF. The whole variable domain, filled in from reference TRBV5-1 and TRBJ2-7, reads KAGVTQTPRYLIKTRGQQVTLSCSPISGHRSVSWYQQTPGQGLQFLFEYFSETQRNKGNFPGRFSGRQFSNSRSEMNVSTLELGDSALYLCASSIPPSGEQYFGPGTRLTVT.

The rearrangement links TRBV28 to TRBJ2-3, with D possibly TRBD2 on 6 matching bases. Germline V lookup: CDR1 MDHEN, CDR2 SYDVKM. With 6 bases removed from V and 4 bases from J, the gap between germline ends came to 14 bases. This CDR3 comprises 14 residues. CDR3 bases: TGTGCCAGCAGCTACGGGGGAGGATCAGATACGCAGTATTTT. Protein product: CASSYGGGSDTQYF.

V and J are TRBV28 and TRBJ1-1; D is uncertain. V shed 2 bases and J shed 0 bases, with 16 bases lying between them. Germline values: CDR1 MDHEN, CDR2 SYDVKM. The CDR3 contains 17 residues. The CDR3 nucleotides are TGTGCCAGCAGTTTAGGGATCCCAACGCCTCTGAACACTGAAGCTTTCTTT. The encoded protein is CASSLGIPTPLNTEAFF.

This clone turned up a few times. The chain has TRBV9 and TRBJ1-3; TRBD1 matches 9 bases. The CDR3 is 16 amino acids. V trimming: 4 bases; J trimming: 5 bases; junction bases outside the gene matches: 10. CDR1 and CDR2 (germline): SGDLS, YYNGEE. The CDR3 protein is CASSPSDRGNRNTIYF. DNA for the CDR3: TGTGCCAGCAGCCCCTCGGACAGGGGAAATAGAAACACCATATATTTT.

The chain is built from TRBV6-4 and TRBJ2-1; 11 bases are a match to TRBD2. Germline CDR1 reads MRHNA; CDR2 reads SNTAGT. Unmatched junction bases numbered 2, after V lost 2 bases and J lost 5 bases. This CDR3 is built from 15 residues. The CDR3 region is CASSDGTSGDNEQFF. CDR3 nucleotides: TGTGCCAGCAGTGACGGGACTAGCGGAGACAATGAGCAGTTCTTC.